The TCR beta chain under discussion was sequenced for a study of blood T cell repertoires in COVID-19. In the study overall: From the United States, Italy and Spain came samples of acute and convalescent COVID-19.

The table came from immunoSEQ multiplex PCR; TCRdb's copy has only in-frame clones and leaves some out. Counted here are more than 85,000 clones, approximately 82% occurring once; the ten biggest clones make up more than 3.5%. Germline V gives CDR1 SGHAT, CDR2 FQNNGV. J was trimmed by 0 bases and V by 5 bases; bases with no gene match: 10. The CDR3 loop spans 16 amino acids. The gene calls are TRBV11-2 and TRBJ2-7, with TRBD1 identical over 7 bases. Source material: peripheral blood. This clonotype was sampled from a woman of 80 years or more with acute or convalescent COVID-19. CDR3 amino acids: CASSHLRGRSSYEQYF. For the CDR3, the DNA is TGTGCCAGCAGCCACTTGAGGGGGCGAAGCTCCTACGAGCAGTACTTC.